This T cell receptor beta chain was observed in a study of T cell changes during pregnancy in multiple sclerosis. Repertoires were generated with immunoSEQ multiplex PCR, while TCRdb's copy carries only in-frame clones and drops some. Among 42,000 or so clones, 85% to 95% were seen once, and the ten largest hold 7.5% to 10%. Sequences were derived from CD8+ T cells from peripheral blood mononuclear cells, sampled in the third trimester of pregnancy. This clonotype was obtained from a female donor with multiple sclerosis, enrolled in a pregnancy study.

For the CDR3, the DNA is TGCGCCAGCTCCATCCCGGGGGGAAACAATGAGCAGTTCTTC. Translated, it gives CASSIPGGNNEQFF. The chain recombines TRBV5-1 with TRBJ2-1, with 7 nucleotides matching TRBD2. In germline, CDR1 is SGHRS, CDR2 YFSETQ. The CDR3 has 14 amino acids. Trimming took 7 bases from V and 5 from J; bases not matched to a gene: 9.